These 20 T cell receptor delta chains share one sample of origin, sequenced in a study of gamma-delta chains in newborns, infants, children. TCRdb fed the reads into CATT to redo clone calling. Of a few thousand delta-chain clones listed, 6.2% are singletons. Sequencing was performed on blood. The source is a child who was a newborn, infant or young child, either healthy, febrile or measles-vaccinated (not recorded which).

This clone was observed a few times. This chain links TRDV2 with TRDJ3, with TRDD3 matching 11 bases. The length of the CDR3 is 17 residues. CDR1 is GEAIGNYY and CDR2 is EKD in the germline V gene. The V and J ends lost 3 bases and 5 bases, in that order; junction bases with no gene match: 5. CDR3 amino acids: CACDVLGDIRDTRQMFF. Here the CDR3 DNA reads TGTGCCTGTGACGTACTGGGGGATATTCGGGACACCCGACAGATGTTTTTC.

A few counts support this clone. The chain uses TRDV2 and TRDJ3, with a possible D match to TRDD3 (6 bases). The CDR3 extends over 18 amino acids. CDR1 GEAIGNYY and CDR2 EKD come from the germline V gene. V dropped 0 bases and J dropped 0 bases, with 11 bases sitting between them. In DNA, the CDR3 is TGTGCCTGTGACACCTGGGGGCAAAGCTCCTGGGACACCCGACAGATGTTTTTC. Translated, it gives CACDTWGQSSWDTRQMFF.

In the case of this clone: Given a much more abundant clone one base away, this may be a read error. The chain employs TRDV2 and TRDJ3, with 7 positions matching TRDD3. The CDR3 totals 15 residues. CDR1 GEAIGNYY and CDR2 EKD come from the germline V gene. CDR3 sequence reads: CACDWGTWDIRQMFF. For the CDR3, the DNA is TGTGCCTGTGACTGGGGGACCTGGGACATCCGACAGATGTTTTTC.

Relative to its sample, this clone is medium-sized. This sequence joins TRDV2 and TRDJ3, with TRDD3 matching over 13 bases. CDR3 length: 18 amino acids. Germline-derived CDR1 and CDR2 are GEAIGNYY and EKD. After removal of 0 bases from V and 5 bases from J, the junction contained 3 bases not matched to a gene. The CDR3 nucleotides are TGTGCCTGTGACACCGTACTGGGGGATACGCGGGACACCCGACAGATGTTTTTC. Its translation is CACDTVLGDTRDTRQMFF.

This sequence joins TRDV2 and TRDJ3; 8 positions agree with TRDD3. Unmatched junction bases numbered 4, after V lost 0 bases and J lost 1 base. Germline V gene data show CDR1 as GEAIGNYY and CDR2 as EKD. The CDR3 spans 18 residues. The CDR3 nucleotides read TGTGCCTGTGACACCGTTGGGGGGATATCCTGGGACACCCGACAGATGTTTTTC. Its protein is CACDTVGGISWDTRQMFF.

This clone is classed as medium-sized (0.01 to 0.1%). The chain combines TRDV2 with TRDJ3; 7 nucleotides line up with TRDD3. Germline values: CDR1 GEAIGNYY, CDR2 EKD. V trimming: 3 bases; J trimming: 0 bases; junction bases outside the gene matches: 4. The CDR3 consists of 17 residues. CDR3 nucleotide sequence: TGTGCCTGTGACTGGATACGTCGCTCCTGGGACACCCGACAGATGTTTTTC. Translation: CACDWIRRSWDTRQMFF.

As concerns this clone: The sample carries other DNA sequences with the same CDR3. V and J are TRDV2 and TRDJ3; 8 nucleotides align to TRDD3. CDR1 and CDR2 (germline): GEAIGNYY, EKD. The junction had 9 bases not matched to a gene; V was cut back by 3 bases and J by 0 bases. The CDR3 is 19 amino acids. The CDR3 region is CACDRVLGASSWDTRQMFF. The CDR3 DNA reads TGTGCCTGTGACCGGGTACTGGGGGCCTCCTCCTGGGACACCCGACAGATGTTTTTC.

Concerning this clone: Other DNA sequences of this sample code for an identical CDR3. This sequence joins TRDV2 and TRDJ1, with 12 bases fitting TRDD3. This CDR3 region has 14 residues. CDR1 is GEAIGNYY, CDR2 EKD, per germline. With 1 base clipped from V and 8 bases from J, the junction kept 4 bases outside the gene matches. Here the CDR3 DNA reads TGTGCCTGTGACACGCTGGGGGATACGGGAAAACTCATCTTT. Translation gives CACDTLGDTGKLIF.

This clone is judged large. The V and J genes are TRDV2 and TRDJ2; no definite D call. The CDR3 totals 12 residues. Germline lookup yields CDR1 GEAIGNYY and CDR2 EKD. Trimming removed 4 bases at V and 0 bases at J, with 2 bases between. DNA of the CDR3: TGTGCCTGTGAGTCTTTGACAGCACAACTCTTCTTT. Translation gives CACESLTAQLFF.

This clone showed up just a few times. The chain has TRDV2 and TRDJ3; no reliable D call. Germline-derived CDR1 and CDR2 are GEAIGNYY and EKD. This CDR3 comprises 14 residues. V gave up 4 bases and J gave up 0 bases, with 3 bases separating them. This CDR3 is CACDPSWDTRQMFF. The CDR3 nucleotides are TGTGCCTGTGATCCCTCCTGGGACACCCGACAGATGTTTTTC.

This clone has only a few counts. The TCRdb record carries a much larger clone's protein, which differs from this DNA's translation at residue 10; a read error is the likely cause, and the protein listed here is the DNA translation. Written as DNA, the CDR3 is TGTGCCTGTGACTGGGGGAGCTCCTGGGGCACCCGACAGATGTTTTTC. It encodes CACDWGSSWGTRQMFF. The V and J genes are TRDV2 and TRDJ3, with TRDD3 matching over 7 bases. Germline assignment: CDR1 GEAIGNYY and CDR2 EKD. The CDR3 consists of 16 residues.

The sample holds a few counts of this clone. V gene TRDV2 combines with J gene TRDJ2; D remains unclear. Looked up from germline, CDR1 is GEAIGNYY and CDR2 is EKD. V lost 5 bases and J 3 bases, leaving 21 bases between the germline ends. The CDR3 contains 17 residues. The CDR3 DNA reads as TGTGCCTGTGGGGCTGCATGTGGGAAAGGAATGACAGCACAACTCTTCTTT. Protein sequence: CACGAACGKGMTAQLFF.

The rearrangement uses TRDV2 and TRDJ3; 9 positions match TRDD3. Assignment of the J gene here rests on matching the DNA to germline, because TCRdb gives none. The CDR3 runs to 19 residues. Germline lookup yields CDR1 GEAIGNYY and CDR2 EKD. With 2 bases clipped from V and 0 bases from J, the junction kept 7 bases outside the gene matches. The CDR3 sequence: CACDRLGECSSWDTRQMFF. The CDR3 DNA reads as TGTGCCTGTGACAGACTGGGGGAGTGCAGCTCCTGGGACACCCGACAGATGTTTTTC.

This clone was observed a single time. This chain uses TRDV2 with TRDJ3, with 11 bases that match TRDD3. No J segment appears in TCRdb, so it was assigned here by matching the sequence to germline. The CDR3 is 19 residues long. From germline, CDR1 is GEAIGNYY and CDR2 EKD. The J segment lost 1 base and the V segment lost 2 bases, leaving 6 bases of the junction unmatched. The CDR3 sequence: CACDKVLGDISWDTRQMFF. For the CDR3, the DNA is TGTGCCTGTGACAAAGTACTGGGGGATATATCCTGGGACACCCGACAGATGTTTTTC.

This clone was observed a few times. The identical CDR3 is also encoded by other nucleotide sequences in the sample. CDR3 nucleotides: TGTGCCTGTGACACCTGGGGGACAGCAGCACAACTCTTCTTT. This encodes CACDTWGTAAQLFF. This chain uses TRDV2 with TRDJ2; 7 nucleotides match TRDD3. The CDR3 has 14 residues. Germline V gives CDR1 GEAIGNYY, CDR2 EKD. V was pared by 0 bases and J by 6 bases, with 3 bases of the junction left unmatched.

The rearrangement joins TRDV2 to TRDJ3, with 13 bases fitting TRDD3. Trimming cost V 2 bases and J 4 bases; bases outside gene matches: 4. The CDR3 is 18 amino acids. Germline V gene lookup returns CDR1 GEAIGNYY and CDR2 EKD. CDR3 residues: CACDNTGGYGWDTRQMFF. The CDR3 DNA reads TGTGCCTGTGACAATACTGGGGGATACGGTTGGGACACCCGACAGATGTTTTTC.

In its sample, this clone is medium-sized. Other DNA sequences from this sample encode an identical CDR3 as well. The V gene is TRDV2, the J gene TRDJ3; 10 nucleotides align to TRDD3. The ends lost 3 bases at V and 0 bases at J; junction bases unmatched: 4. The CDR3 is 18 residues long. Germline CDR1 and CDR2: GEAIGNYY and EKD. CDR3 bases: TGTGCCTGTGACGTACTGGGGGATCTCTCCTGGGACACCCGACAGATGTTTTTC. It yields the protein CACDVLGDLSWDTRQMFF.

This clone was counted between two and nine times. The rearrangement links TRDV2 to TRDJ2; D is perhaps TRDD3 (6 bases). This CDR3 is 15 amino acids long. CDR1 is GEAIGNYY and CDR2 is EKD in the germline V gene. V dropped 1 base and J dropped 3 bases, with 11 bases sitting between them. DNA of the CDR3: TGTGCCTGTGACACTATGGGGGTTCTGACAGCACAACTCTTCTTT. The encoded protein is CACDTMGVLTAQLFF.

This clone counts as medium-sized. The rearrangement joins TRDV2 to TRDJ3, with 8 bases that match TRDD3. J lost 1 base, V lost 1 base, and 8 bases had no gene match. The CDR3 totals 19 residues. Per germline, CDR1 GEAIGNYY and CDR2 EKD. The DNA of the CDR3 is TGTGCCTGTGACACGGTCAGGGATACGAGGTCCTGGGACACCCGACAGATGTTTTTC. Amino acid sequence: CACDTVRDTRSWDTRQMFF.

On this clone itself: A single base is all that separates this from a far larger clone, so a read error is likely. Different DNA sequences within this sample yield the same CDR3. The CDR3, as DNA: TGTGCCTGTGACACCGTACTGGGGGATAGCTCCTGGGACACCCGTCAGATGTTTTTC. Translated, it gives CACDTVLGDSSWDTRQMFF. V and J are TRDV2 and TRDJ3; 11 nucleotides line up with TRDD3. Germline loops: CDR1 GEAIGNYY, CDR2 EKD. The CDR3 has 19 amino acids.